The present entry profiles one T cell receptor beta chain with its context. Trimming shortened V by 4 bases and J by 4 bases, and 17 bases separated the two germline ends. This CDR3 region has 15 residues. The V gene's germline CDR1 is SNHLY and CDR2 FYNNEI. In the authors' workflow: Researchers report that nucleated cell counts were estimated from reference gene primer amplification. This table comes from immunoSEQ multiplex PCR, and its TCRdb copy is limited to in-frame clones, with some not included. D and trimming were read from the DNA, whereas the V and J calls and clone size are those reported in that table. The sample contains 250,000 or so clones, 84% of which appear only once. This specimen belongs to a study of blood T cell repertoires in COVID-19. Across the whole study: Samples of COVID-19 (acute and convalescent) were obtained from the United States, Italy and Spain. The cDNA or gDNA used as material had been derived from T cells, B-cell-depleted T cells, or PBMCs.

This chain links TRBV2 with TRBJ2-7, with D possibly TRBD1 on 5 matching bases. Specimen: peripheral blood. The receptor's source is a woman aged 35 to 49 who had recovered from COVID-19. This chain's CDR3 is CASSGASTGPYEQYF. The CDR3 DNA follows: TGTGCCAGCAGTGGGGCCTCAACAGGTCCGTACGAGCAGTACTTC.